Described below is a single T cell receptor beta chain sequence and its context. The antigen is unknown. Method: immunoSEQ multiplex PCR; TCRdb's copy keeps in-frame clones and lacks some. This sample contains about 140,000 clones. These data come from a study of T cell responses to AZD1222 COVID-19 vaccine. Study results and limitations: After the peak T cell response, and only then, were repertoires sampled. In the spike-specific TCR repertoire, nearly half reportedly target unmutated variant regions.

V lost 3 bases and J lost 5; bases outside the gene matches: 2. Germline V gives CDR1 LNHNV, CDR2 YYDKDF (reference sequence). The CDR3 extends over 14 amino acids. What was sequenced was peripheral blood. The chain links TRBV15 to TRBJ2-3; 10 bases are shared with TRBD2. The origin of this receptor is an adult in good health. In DNA, the CDR3 is TGTGCCACCAGCAGTACTAGCGGGGAAGATACGCAGTATTTT. The encoded protein is CATSSTSGEDTQYF. The full variable domain, with the rest looked up from reference TRBV15 and TRBJ2-3, is DAMVIQNPRYQVTQFGKPVTLSCSQTLNHNVMYWYQQKSSQAPKLLFHYYDKDFNNEADTPDNFQSRRPNTSFCFLDIRSPGLGDTAMYLCATSSTSGEDTQYFGPGTRLTVL.